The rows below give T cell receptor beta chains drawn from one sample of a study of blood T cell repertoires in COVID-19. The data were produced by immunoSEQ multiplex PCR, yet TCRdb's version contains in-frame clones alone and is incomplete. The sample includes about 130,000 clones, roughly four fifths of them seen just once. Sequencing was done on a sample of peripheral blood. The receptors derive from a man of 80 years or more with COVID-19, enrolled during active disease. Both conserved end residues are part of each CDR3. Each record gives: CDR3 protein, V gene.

CASSARTGPTGELFF	TRBV27
CASSWGDRNTGELFF	TRBV2
CASSSPGASVENEQFF	TRBV28
CASIGQGGYGYTF	TRBV2
CASSSDRIGRTNTEAFF	TRBV5-1
CASSEEGAREKLFF	TRBV25-1
CASSAGGYGYTF	TRBV25-1
CASSLEGVNVGTEAFF	TRBV7-2
CASSPGLAGYNEQFF	TRBV5-1
CASSLVGLGNEKLFF	TRBV11-2
CASTLTGGSGNTIYF	TRBV11-2
CASRRDRGRDLSYEQYF	TRBV6-4
CASSVATSGNTIYF	TRBV9
CASSLELAVNTGELFF	TRBV11-2
CASSPGDTNYEQYF	TRBV5-1
CASKGQRPGTQYF	TRBV6-5
CASSLAGSAEKLFF	TRBV7-9
CASTRDRDRTEAFF	TRBV2
CASTKGDRETSPLHF	TRBV6-5
CASSLFRGAGRNIQYF	TRBV27
CASSRGTGGDSPLHF	TRBV7-8
CASRGAGEKLFF	TRBV2
CASSPSGVHTDTQYF	TRBV5-1
CASSLASRLAGYNEQFF	TRBV11-3
CASSLPLAGGNYEQYF	TRBV28
CASSTRDSLFEQYF	TRBV5-1
CASSTNSGTGELFF	TRBV19
CASSFQSGTNTGELFF	TRBV5-1
CASSLPQGNTGELFF	TRBV5-1
CASSPGQGESAEAFF	TRBV3-1/TRBV3-2
CASSTWTARGTDTQYF	TRBV27
CASSLRAGGIYGYTF	TRBV28
CASSSYRGYYEQYF	TRBV4-3
CASSRGLQETQYF	TRBV7-2
CASSRRVGGYYGYTF	TRBV4-3
CASISQGGSPLHF	TRBV6-6
CASSPDRGNTIYF	TRBV13
CASSLGLAGTDTQYF	TRBV7-2
CAWGNNYGYTF	TRBV30
CASSQGPGLAGARSYNEQFF	TRBV4-2
CASRGETTSGALFF	TRBV6-5
CASSPGLAGVPDTQYF	TRBV5-1
CASSRTSGKRSTGELFF	TRBV7-3
CASSRDLQGNQPQHF	TRBV6-2/TRBV6-3
CASSSRTGGNYGYTF	TRBV6-5
CSVVTADTNQPQHF	TRBV29-1
CASSEWAQDSSPF	TRBV2
CAGGRETQYF	TRBV6-5
CASSPSFSSYNEQFF	TRBV4-2
CASSSLPTAGYEKLFF	TRBV5-5
CASSYSLRGHGLSSYEQYF	TRBV6-2/TRBV6-3
CASSYGQSTQETQYF	TRBV5-1
CASSSDRGGNTIYF	TRBV5-1
CASSLELSTIEKLFF	TRBV28
CASSLTPLRGNNEQFF	TRBV7-3
CASSQGGGTGHYEQYF	TRBV4-2
CASSYSTGATYEQYF	TRBV28
CASSPLGPARYEQYF	TRBV19
CASSQVPVRGREQYF	TRBV3-1/TRBV3-2
CASSLVVTGGDYEQYF	TRBV7-9